The 20 T cell receptor beta chains listed next were all sequenced from one sample in a study of shared clonotypes between healthy human individuals. Libraries were prepared by immunoSEQ multiplex PCR; TCRdb keeps only in-frame clonotypes and omits some of them. The table has over 2 million clones, roughly 96% seen once. Sequencing was carried out using naive CD4+ T cells sorted from blood. Subset noted: CD45RA+ positively selected. These receptors all stem from a young man in good health.

The gene calls are TRBV6-4 and TRBJ2-3; 8 bases match TRBD2. V gave up 5 bases and J gave up 2 bases; unmatched junction bases: 3. CDR1 MRHNA and CDR2 SNTAGT come from the germline V gene. There are 14 residues in the CDR3. The CDR3 sequence is CASSTSGFTDTQYF. The CDR3 DNA sequence: TGTGCCAGCAGTACTAGCGGATTCACAGATACGCAGTATTTT.

The chain joins TRBV4-1 to TRBJ2-2; 11 positions agree with TRBD2. The CDR3 extends over 18 amino acids. The germline V gene has CDR1 MGHRA and CDR2 YSYEKL. Trimming took 1 base from V and 5 from J; bases not matched to a gene: 9. In DNA, the CDR3 is TGCGCCAGCAGCCAAGGACTAGCGGGATTATCGGGTACCGGGGAGCTGTTTTTT. Its protein product is CASSQGLAGLSGTGELFF.

Regarding this clone: This sample also contains other DNA sequences that code for the same CDR3. The chain carries TRBV19 and TRBJ1-5, with D perhaps TRBD1 (5 bases). The germline CDR1 and CDR2 sequences are LNHDA and SQIVND (reference sequence). The V end was cut by 0 bases, the J end by 5 bases, with 11 bases between. The CDR3 extends over 15 amino acids. CDR3 sequence: CASSIDRGSHQPQHF. Here the CDR3 DNA reads TGTGCCAGTAGTATAGACCGGGGCTCCCATCAGCCCCAGCATTTT.

The chain has TRBV6-5 and TRBJ2-1; 7 nucleotides agree with TRBD1. This CDR3 is 14 amino acids long. The germline CDR1 and CDR2 sequences are MNHEY and SVGAGI. Trimming took 4 bases from V and 8 from J; bases not matched to a gene: 8. CDR3 protein: CASSLEQGWDEQFF. The CDR3 DNA reads TGTGCCAGCAGTTTGGAACAGGGGTGGGATGAGCAGTTCTTC.

This sequence joins TRBV10-2 and TRBJ2-7; 9 bases line up with TRBD1. CDR1 is WSHSY, CDR2 SAAADI, per germline. The CDR3 contains 15 residues. The V and J ends lost 6 bases and 4 bases, in that order; junction bases with no gene match: 10. Written as DNA, the CDR3 is TGCGCCAGCAGAAATAGGGACAGGGCAACTTACGAGCAGTACTTC. This translates into CASRNRDRATYEQYF.

The CDR3: CAWSPGLAGPPDTQYF. The CDR3 bases are TGTGCCTGGAGCCCGGGACTAGCGGGGCCCCCAGATACGCAGTATTTT. The chain employs TRBV30 and TRBJ2-3; 13 nucleotides align to TRBD2. The CDR3 totals 16 residues. Germline V gene sequence: CDR1 GTSNPN, CDR2 SVGIG (reference sequence). V dropped 3 bases and J dropped 4; count of bases not matched to a gene: 7. Filled out from reference TRBV30 and TRBJ2-3, the complete variable domain reads SQTIHQWPATLVQPVGSPLSLECTVEGTSNPNLYWYRQAAGRGLQLLFYSVGIGQISSEVPQNLSASRPQDRQFILSSKKLLLSDSGFYLCAWSPGLAGPPDTQYFGPGTRLTVL.

The chain carries TRBV29-1 and TRBJ2-5; 10 bases agree with TRBD2. The junction had 4 bases not matched to a gene; V was cut back by 7 bases and J by 2 bases. Germline CDR1 is SQVTM and CDR2 is ANQGSEA. The CDR3 is 13 amino acids. The CDR3 sequence: CSAGLAVQETQYF. The CDR3 region has the DNA TGCAGCGCTGGACTAGCGGTACAAGAGACCCAGTACTTC.

The chain couples TRBV6-1 to TRBJ1-1; a weak D match, TRBD1 (6 bases). Per germline, CDR1 MNHNS and CDR2 SASEGT. The CDR3 runs to 14 residues. Deletions cut 2 bases from V and 1 base from J, with 8 bases between. In DNA, the CDR3 is TGTGCCAGCAGTGAAAACAGGGCGAACACTGAAGCTTTCTTT. Protein product: CASSENRANTEAFF.

The chain has TRBV29-1 and TRBJ2-3; possible D gene TRBD1, 6 bases. The CDR3 extends over 14 amino acids. V was clipped by 8 bases and J by 2 bases, with 17 bases between them. CDR1 is SQVTM, CDR2 ANQGSEA, per germline. DNA of the CDR3: TGCAGCACCCTGGGGGCCATACTCACAGATACGCAGTATTTT. As protein: CSTLGAILTDTQYF.

The chain combines TRBV7-2 with TRBJ1-5, with TRBD1 matching 7 bases. Germline CDR1 is SGHTA and CDR2 is FQGNSA. V lost 5 bases, J lost 5 bases, and 6 bases stayed unmatched. The CDR3 is made up of 14 amino acids. In DNA, the CDR3 is TGTGCCAGCAGCCAGTTCAGGGGGGATCAGCCCCAGCATTTT. This translates into CASSQFRGDQPQHF.

Details on this clone: Other DNA sequences within the sample encode an identical CDR3. J is TRBJ1-6 and V is TRBV6-5, with D uncertain. Between the trimmed V and J ends, which lost 2 bases and 7 bases, there was a span of 3 bases. Germline V gene lookup returns CDR1 MNHEY and CDR2 SVGAGI. The CDR3 has 12 amino acids. CDR3 amino acids: CASSYVNSPLHF. CDR3 sequence (DNA): TGTGCCAGCAGTTACGTGAATTCACCCCTCCACTTT.

The chain has TRBV18 and TRBJ2-2; D may correspond to TRBD1 or TRBD2 (5 bases each). Trimming removed 2 bases at V and 2 bases at J, with 15 bases between. The V gene's germline CDR1 is KGHSH and CDR2 LQKENI. The CDR3 runs 17 residues. Written as DNA, the CDR3 is TGTGCCAGCTCACCAGGGGTCAAGGGGACCAACACCGGGGAGCTGTTTTTT. This sequence encodes CASSPGVKGTNTGELFF.

The chain is built from TRBV4-1 and TRBJ2-7; 14 bases match TRBD2. Losses at the gene ends were 3 bases for V and 1 base for J; bases not matched to a gene: 11. Germline CDR1 MGHRA, CDR2 YSYEKL. The CDR3 spans 19 residues. The CDR3 spells CASSQDKTSGRVLSYEQYF. In nucleotides, the CDR3 is TGCGCCAGCAGCCAGGACAAGACTAGCGGGAGGGTCCTTTCCTACGAGCAGTACTTC.

The CDR3: CASSEYPMTGTGKSPLHF. DNA for the CDR3: TGTGCCAGCAGTGAATATCCAATGACGGGGACAGGGAAGTCACCCCTCCACTTT. The V gene is TRBV6-1, the J gene TRBJ1-6; 9 nucleotides line up with TRBD1. CDR3 length: 18 amino acids. Germline assignment: CDR1 MNHNS and CDR2 SASEGT. V dropped 2 bases and J dropped 10; count of bases not matched to a gene: 15.

This rearrangement joins TRBV21-1 to TRBJ1-6. TRBV21-1 is given as a pseudogene. The CDR3 loop spans 12 amino acids. For the CDR3, the DNA is TGTGCCAGCAGCGTATTACATTCACCCCTCCACTTT. This encodes CASSVLHSPLHF.

This CDR3 is CASSLWAGEDNEQFF. In nucleotides, the CDR3 is TGTGCCAGCAGTTTATGGGCAGGGGAAGACAATGAGCAGTTCTTC. The chain combines TRBV27 with TRBJ2-1; tentatively, D is TRBD1 (6 bases). The CDR3 is 15 amino acids. The germline gives CDR1 MNHEY, CDR2 SMNVEV (reference sequence). The V and J ends lost 1 base and 5 bases respectively, with 12 bases between them.

J is TRBJ1-5 and V is TRBV5-6; D gene uncertain. The V gene's germline CDR1 is SGHDT and CDR2 YYEEEE. CDR3 size: 13 residues. V was trimmed by 0 bases and J by 4 bases, leaving 5 bases between them. The CDR3: CASSLGWNQPQHF. The CDR3 coding sequence is TGTGCCAGCAGCTTGGGATGGAATCAGCCCCAGCATTTT.

This chain uses TRBV5-1 with TRBJ2-3, with 14 nucleotides matching TRBD2. Looked up from germline, CDR1 is SGHRS and CDR2 is YFSETQ. This CDR3 is built from 18 residues. The V gene end was trimmed by 4 bases and the J gene end by 2 bases; junction bases not matched to a gene: 9. CDR3 sequence (DNA): TGCGCCAGCAGCCCAGGACTAGCGGGAGGCCTCACCACAGATACGCAGTATTTT. Protein product: CASSPGLAGGLTTDTQYF. Looking up the rest from reference TRBV5-1 and TRBJ2-3 gives the full variable domain: KAGVTQTPRYLIKTRGQQVTLSCSPISGHRSVSWYQQTPGQGLQFLFEYFSETQRNKGNFPGRFSGRQFSNSRSEMNVSTLELGDSALYLCASSPGLAGGLTTDTQYFGPGTRLTVL.

The chain joins TRBV9 to TRBJ1-4; D possibly corresponds to TRBD1 (5 bases). CDR1 and CDR2 (germline): SGDLS, YYNGEE. V shed 0 bases and J shed 2 bases, with 11 bases lying between them. This CDR3 spans 16 amino acids. The DNA of the CDR3 is TGTGCCAGCAGCGTAGATGGCAGGGCGACTAATGAAAAACTGTTTTTT. It encodes CASSVDGRATNEKLFF.

This chain connects TRBV6-6 to TRBJ2-5; TRBD2 matches 7 bases. Germline lookup yields CDR1 MNHNY and CDR2 SVGAGI (reference sequence). The CDR3 loop spans 15 amino acids. V shed 0 bases and J 5 bases; nucleotides not matched to a gene: 6. CDR3 region: CASSYSRGGFETQYF. The CDR3 nucleotides read TGTGCCAGCAGTTACTCGCGCGGGGGTTTTGAGACCCAGTACTTC.